The present entry profiles one TCR beta chain with its context. Its antigen remains unknown. Using immunoSEQ multiplex PCR, the repertoire was profiled, and TCRdb retains in-frame clones only, with some absent. Seen here are 30,000 to 45,000 clones, about 73% observed once, and the top ten hold about 6%. The germline V gene encodes CDR1 SQVTM and CDR2 ANQGSEA. The CDR3 covers 13 residues. Trimming removed 6 bases from V and 6 bases from J; junction bases left unmatched: 8. These data originate in a study of immune evolution from preneoplasia to lung adenocarcinoma. Broader study findings: KRAS-mutant nodules had the highest T cell clonality. Normal lung had highest clonality; later lesions appeared denser, more diverse.

This sequence joins TRBV29-1 and TRBJ1-2; 9 nucleotides align to TRBD1. Sequenced material: FFPE invasive lung adenocarcinoma tissue. The receptor was derived from a person aged 60 to 70 with lung adenocarcinoma. CDR3 coding DNA: TGCAGCGTCCTCGGGGACAGGGAAAATGGCTACACCTTC. It encodes CSVLGDRENGYTF.